The subject of this entry is one T cell receptor beta chain. This clone was found once. It has no known antigen specificity. Within one base of it there is no much larger clone, and no base qualities were kept. In the same sample, other DNA sequences code for this CDR3. This entry belongs to a study of shared clonotypes between healthy human individuals (TCRdb year 2020). For context, the study as a whole: The cohort comprised a couple of women and three men aged 18 to 49 years. To increase sequencing depth and limit assay-specific biases, different laboratories used diverse techniques to prepare libraries and sequence TCR repertoires. Leukapheresis yielded between about 0.94 and 9.5 billion PBMCs per donor. Blood TCR repertoires of several healthy adults were deeply sequenced to estimate repertoire size and the extent of clonotype sharing between individuals. For each donor, CD4 naive and CD4 memory were each given three plates, CD8 naive was given two plates, and CD8 memory was given one plate.

TCR CDR3 regions were amplified from genomic DNA by multiplex PCR using the deep immunoSEQ assay. For each cell subset, the extracted genomic DNA was distributed evenly across all wells of several immunoSEQ 96-well plates, and each plate served as one replicate. For sorted subsets, each replicate PCR was loaded with 150 to 250 ng genomic DNA, equivalent to about 33,000 T cell genomes. Purified libraries were quantified with a Qubit 3.0 fluorometer, sized on a Bioanalyzer 2100, and re-quantified with the KAPA Library Quantification kit. Every immunoSEQ 96-well plate was sequenced on a separate single-read 150-cycle Illumina NextSeq 550 flow cell. The published analysis was carried out like this. The immunoSEQ output contained only junctional sequences without quality scores, so filtering could not match that applied to full-length reads. Sequences were annotated with PyIR, a Python wrapper for IgBLAST v1.9, and V/J genes and CDR3 were assigned using IMGT germline references. Reads were removed for weak V/J assignments (E-value above 1e-6), missing CDR3, stop codons, out-of-frame junctions, or ambiguous translated residues. V3J clonotypes were defined as sequences sharing an identical inferred V gene, J gene, and CDR3 amino acid sequence. To compute the percentage overlap between repertoires, the number of shared unique clonotypes was divided by the size of the smaller repertoire. Richness of each repertoire was evaluated using RTK rarefaction, the Chao1 estimator, and Recon v2.1 estimates of unobserved clonotypes. For all TCRbeta clonotypes obtained by the gDNA method from four donors, generation probabilities were computed with OLGA. The table was pulled from immuneACCESS by TCRdb, which kept in-frame rearrangements only. Such tables lose some clones; where checked, under half of the loss comes from unresolved V genes, and the rest has no known cause. V, J and clone size are those of that table, while D and trimming were read from the DNA. In all, the sample holds roughly 2.6 million clones, and around 94% of those were seen once. The ten top clones hold about 0.13% of the sample.

Donors were healthy HIV-negative adults with no recently reported acute infections or vaccinations. Every donor was a Caucasian adult residing in Nashville, Tennessee, USA. Magnetic negative selection was used to enrich CD4+ T cells, after which naive cells were positively selected on CD45RA and the negative fraction became the memory subset. Blood was collected by leukapheresis, and PBMCs were isolated by Ficoll-Histopaque density gradient centrifugation and then cryopreserved in liquid nitrogen vapor phase. Purity and quantity of every magnetically sorted T cell population were checked by analytical flow cytometry. Genomic DNA was isolated from every sorted fraction and measured by UV absorbance on a Nanodrop 2000c. CDR1 and CDR2 are drawn from the germline V gene: SGHRS, YFSETQ. Spanning cysteine to phenylalanine, the CDR3 consists of 14 amino acids. Left in the record is the CDR3 DNA by itself, 42 bases read in frame from the first base. V trim: 1 base; J trim: 3 bases; unmatched bases: 3.

Broad study findings and their caveats: Based on pairwise subsampling, the degree of clonotype sharing among donors was expected to be affected by sequencing depth. Sampling was restricted to blood, and TCR repertoires in tissues likely differ from the TCR repertoires found in blood. Around 5.4% of naive CD4, roughly 3.5% of naive CD8, around 2.3% of memory CD4, and 0.35% to 0.4% of memory CD8 clonotypes were shared across a few donors. Rarefaction of sorted-subset datasets indicated incomplete sequencing despite the large sequencing depth. Naive subsets generally had larger estimated clonotype richness than memory subsets. The genetic and exposure-history diversity represented was limited by the small number of donors. Compared with non-shared clonotypes, the clonotypes found in all four sorted-subset donors had higher generation probabilities.

The chain joins TRBV5-1 to TRBJ1-1, with 7 bases in between that match TRBD1. Sequenced input: naive CD4+ T cells sorted from blood. Read against the paper, the sample's cell subset or site label means: CD45RA+ positively selected. This clonotype was sampled from a man between 18 and 29 years old in good health. The CDR3 amino acid sequence is: CASSLQGGDTEAFF. The bases are TGCGCCAGCAGCTTGCAGGGGGGTGACACTGAAGCTTTCTTT.